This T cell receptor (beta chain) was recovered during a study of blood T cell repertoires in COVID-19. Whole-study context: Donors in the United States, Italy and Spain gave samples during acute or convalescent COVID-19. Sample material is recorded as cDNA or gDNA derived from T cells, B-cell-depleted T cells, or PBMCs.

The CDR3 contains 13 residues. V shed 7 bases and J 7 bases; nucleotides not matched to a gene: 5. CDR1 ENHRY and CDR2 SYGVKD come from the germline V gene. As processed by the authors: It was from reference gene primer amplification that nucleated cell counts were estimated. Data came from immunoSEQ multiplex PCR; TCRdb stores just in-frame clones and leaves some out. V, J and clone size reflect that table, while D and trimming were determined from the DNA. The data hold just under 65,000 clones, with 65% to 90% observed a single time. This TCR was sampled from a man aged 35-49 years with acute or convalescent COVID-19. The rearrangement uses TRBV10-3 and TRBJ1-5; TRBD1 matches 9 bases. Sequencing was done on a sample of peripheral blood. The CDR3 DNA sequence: TGTGCCATCACCCCGGACAGGGGCCAGCCCCAGCATTTT. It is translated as CAITPDRGQPQHF.